In this sample, the clone carrying this T cell receptor (beta chain) turned up once. The data were obtained in a study of control samples from healthy donors and cancer patients. Sequenced by immunoSEQ multiplex PCR; TCRdb stores in-frame clones only, minus some. The sample holds under 200,000 clones, around 94% seen once. Sequenced: PBMCs. The origin of this receptor is a man in his 60s with colorectal cancer.

CDR3 DNA: TGTGCCAGAATGTGGACTAGCGGGGGAACTCCCTACGAGCAGTACTTC. Translated, it gives CARMWTSGGTPYEQYF. The chain links TRBV19 to TRBJ2-7; 13 positions agree with TRBD2. The CDR3 runs 16 residues. Germline CDR1 is LNHDA and CDR2 is SQIVND (reference sequence). V lost 9 bases, J lost 2 bases, and 10 bases stayed unmatched.